A single sample is the source of the 29 T cell receptor beta chains below, sequenced in a study of identical twins. MiXCR, run by TCRdb on the 5' RACE reads, gives a single entry per CDR3 protein. Counted here are 200,000 to 300,000 distinct CDR3 sequences, 10% to 13% occurring once; the ten biggest clones make up 9% to 10%. The specimen was memory T cells sorted from blood. The receptors here all came from a man aged 45 to 65 in good health.

The gene calls are TRBV29-1 and TRBJ2-1; D may be TRBD1 (6 bases). The germline V gene has CDR1 SQVTM and CDR2 ANQGSEA. V was cut by 6 bases and J by 7 bases, with 19 bases left in between. CDR3 length: 14 residues. The CDR3 DNA reads TGCAGCGTATTACGTAGACAGGTGGCAAATGAGCAGTTCTTC. Translating it yields CSVLRRQVANEQFF.

This clonotype was counted at least ten times. The chain links TRBV20-1 to TRBJ1-2; D possibly corresponds to TRBD1 (6 bases). V lost 3 bases and J 3 bases, leaving 8 bases between the germline ends. Germline CDR1 is DFQATT and CDR2 is SNEGSKA (reference sequence). This CDR3 has 12 residues. Here the CDR3 reads CSASRGDYGYTF. The CDR3 nucleotides are TGCAGTGCTAGCAGGGGCGACTATGGCTACACCTTC.

At least ten counts were recorded for this clonotype. The J gene is TRBJ2-2, the V gene TRBV30; 8 nucleotides match TRBD1. CDR1 and CDR2 from the germline V gene are GTSNPN and SVGIG (reference sequence). Trimming took 1 base from V and 6 from J; bases not matched to a gene: 7. This CDR3 comprises 15 residues. The DNA of the CDR3 is TGTGCCTGGAGTGGTGGACAGGGTGGATCCGGGGAGCTGTTTTTT. As protein: CAWSGGQGGSGELFF.

In this sample, this clonotype turned up many times. The chain has TRBV14 and TRBJ2-7; TRBD2 matches at 7 bases. CDR1 and CDR2 (germline): SGHDN, FVKESK. The CDR3 totals 13 residues. With V trimmed by 4 bases and J by 2 bases, 2 bases remained unmatched. CDR3 nucleotide sequence: TGTGCCAGCAGCCGGGGGGGGGCCTACGAGCAGTACTTC. Protein product: CASSRGGAYEQYF.

In this sample, this clonotype turned up many times. This CDR3 is CASSLNARTNTGELFF. CDR3 bases: TGCGCCAGCAGCTTGAACGCCAGAACGAACACCGGGGAGCTGTTTTTT. V is TRBV5-1 and J is TRBJ2-2; D call uncertain. Per the germline V gene, CDR1 is SGHRS and CDR2 is YFSETQ. The CDR3 is 16 amino acids. Trimming pared 1 base from V and 0 bases from J, leaving 10 bases between.

This clonotype was found many times. CDR3 sequence reads: CASRAGLYNEQFF. The CDR3 DNA is TGTGCCAGTAGGGCGGGCCTCTACAATGAGCAGTTCTTC. This chain links TRBV19 with TRBJ2-1, with D perhaps TRBD2 (5 bases). Germline V gene lookup returns CDR1 LNHDA and CDR2 SQIVND (reference sequence). The CDR3 contains 13 residues. V shed 6 bases and J shed 3 bases, with 9 bases lying between them.

This clonotype showed up just a few times. V is TRBV20-1 and J is TRBJ2-7, with a weak D call TRBD1 (6 bases). The V end was cut by 0 bases, the J end by 2 bases, with 14 bases between. Germline CDR1 is DFQATT and CDR2 is SNEGSKA (reference sequence). The CDR3 is 15 amino acids. This CDR3 reads CSARDPGQSTYEQYF. In DNA form, the CDR3 reads TGCAGTGCTAGAGATCCTGGACAGTCAACCTACGAGCAGTACTTC.

This clonotype was seen only a few times. This chain uses TRBV10-2 with TRBJ2-7, with no clear D. CDR1 WSHSY and CDR2 SAAADI come from the germline V gene. The germline V and J ends were trimmed by 2 bases and 3 bases, with 11 bases remaining between them. The length of the CDR3 is 14 residues. The DNA of the CDR3 is TGCGCCAGCAGTGAGGTCTCAGGTCTCTACGAGCAGTACTTC. Translation: CASSEVSGLYEQYF.

This clonotype was counted ten times or more. This chain uses TRBV5-1 with TRBJ2-5; the match to TRBD1 covers 8 bases. The CDR3 has 13 amino acids. Unmatched junction bases numbered 3, after V lost 8 bases and J lost 0 bases. The germline V gene encodes CDR1 SGHRS and CDR2 YFSETQ. As DNA, the CDR3 is TGCGCCAGTACAGGGGGGAACCAAGAGACCCAGTACTTC. Its translation is CASTGGNQETQYF.

This chain uses TRBV20-1 with TRBJ2-3; D call uncertain. There are 14 residues in the CDR3. CDR1 is DFQATT, CDR2 SNEGSKA, per germline (reference sequence). The ends were cut back, 3 bases at V and 3 bases at J, with 13 bases in the middle. The CDR3 coding sequence is TGCAGTGCTAGTGCAAGCTACGTTACAGATACGCAGTATTTT. Protein product: CSASASYVTDTQYF.

The chain recombines TRBV6-2 or TRBV6-3 with TRBJ2-1; 8 positions match TRBD1. The CDR3 length is 15 residues. Looked up from germline, CDR1 is MNHEY and CDR2 is SVGEGT. V shed 6 bases and J 12 bases; nucleotides not matched to a gene: 16. The CDR3 coding sequence is TGTGCCAGCAGCTCCTCCAGGGGGCTTTTTAGCAGGCAGTTCTTC. Amino acid sequence: CASSSSRGLFSRQFF.

Only a few counts were recorded for this clonotype. The rearrangement joins TRBV9 to TRBJ2-3; 9 bases fit TRBD2. Germline V lookup: CDR1 SGDLS, CDR2 YYNGEE. V lost 3 bases, J lost 1 base, and 6 bases stayed unmatched. The CDR3 extends over 16 amino acids. CDR3 DNA: TGTGCCAGCAGCGCCCGGGTAGCGGGAGGCACAGATACGCAGTATTTT. As protein: CASSARVAGGTDTQYF.

In the case of this clonotype: The junction differs from germline at one of its ends, possibly a read error. The chain joins TRBV29-1 to TRBJ2-3, with 10 bases identical to TRBD2. This CDR3 is 18 amino acids long. Per the germline V gene, CDR1 is SQVTM and CDR2 is ANQGSEA. Here the CDR3 reads CSVAAGLLASGSPDTPYF. As DNA, the CDR3 is TGCAGCGTGGCCGCCGGGTTACTGGCTAGCGGGAGCCCAGATACGCCGTATTTT.

V is TRBV5-1 and J is TRBJ2-5, with 10 bases lining up with TRBD1. The V gene's germline CDR1 is SGHRS and CDR2 YFSETQ. Germline trimming cut 6 bases from V and 7 bases from J; bases unmatched to any gene: 18. CDR3 length: 17 residues. CDR3 bases: TGCGCCAGCACCCCCGTGGCGGGACAGGGGCGTCCGGGGACCCAGTACTTC. Its translation is CASTPVAGQGRPGTQYF.

At least ten counts were recorded for this clonotype. The rearrangement uses TRBV11-3 and TRBJ2-7, with D perhaps TRBD1 or TRBD2 (6 bases each). Trimming removed 5 bases at V and 7 bases at J, with 15 bases between. Germline V CDR1 and CDR2: SGHNT, YENEEA. The CDR3 covers 13 residues. CDR3 residues: CASSTTRGEEQYF. CDR3 sequence (DNA): TGTGCCAGCAGCACGACTAGGGGGGAAGAGCAGTACTTC. The variable domain in full, completed from reference TRBV11-3 and TRBJ2-7, reads EAGVVQSPRYKIIEKKQPVAFWCNPISGHNTLYWYLQNLGQGPELLIRYENEEAVDDSQLPKDRFSAERLKGVDSTLKIQPAELGDSAVYLCASSTTRGEEQYFGPGTRLTVT.

At least ten counts were recorded for this clonotype. CDR3 in DNA: TGTGCCAGCAGTGAAGAACGCCCTGGTGGGTACTTC. Amino acid sequence: CASSEERPGGYF. V is TRBV2 and J is TRBJ2-4; no clear D. Germline CDR1 SNHLY, CDR2 FYNNEI. Trimming took off 1 base at V and 15 bases at J, with 13 bases between the two ends. The CDR3 contains 12 residues. The entire variable domain, with the rest obtained from reference TRBV2 and TRBJ2-4, is as follows: EPEVTQTPSHQVTQMGQEVILRCVPISNHLYFYWYRQILGQKVEFLVSFYNNEISEKSEIFDDQFSVERPDGSNFTLKIRSTKLEDSAMYFCASSEERPGGYFGAGTRLSVL.

This clonotype was detected only a few times. The chain links TRBV6-1 to TRBJ2-1, with D possibly matching TRBD2 (6 bases). The germline V gene encodes CDR1 MNHNS and CDR2 SASEGT. The V end lost 7 bases, the J end lost 6 bases, and 13 bases lay between the germline ends. This CDR3 spans 13 amino acids. The CDR3 nucleotides read TGTGCCAGCACATCCCGGGGGTTCAATGAGCAGTTCTTC. Translating gives CASTSRGFNEQFF.

Concerning this clonotype itself: This could be a read error, since a much larger clone is one nucleotide away. This chain uses TRBV18 with TRBJ2-1; no clear D. This CDR3 is built from 14 residues. The V end lost 6 bases, the J end lost 7 bases, and 16 bases lay between the germline ends. The germline gives CDR1 KGHSH, CDR2 LQKENI. Here the CDR3 reads CASSPPVESNEQFF. As DNA, the CDR3 is TGTGCCAGCTCGCCCCCGGTCGAGAGTAATGAGCAGTTCTTC.

In this sample, this clonotype turned up many times. The chain carries TRBV5-1 and TRBJ2-1; D gene uncertain. The CDR3 sequence is 15 residues long. Germline-derived CDR1 and CDR2 are SGHRS and YFSETQ. V gave up 0 bases and J gave up 6 bases, with 13 bases separating them. The CDR3 coding sequence is TGCGCCAGCAGCTTGGCAGCTCGCAACTCCAATGAGCAGTTCTTC. As protein: CASSLAARNSNEQFF. Complete variable domain (other parts from reference TRBV5-1 and TRBJ2-1): KAGVTQTPRYLIKTRGQQVTLSCSPISGHRSVSWYQQTPGQGLQFLFEYFSETQRNKGNFPGRFSGRQFSNSRSEMNVSTLELGDSALYLCASSLAARNSNEQFFGPGTRLTVL.

This clonotype was seen only once. A much larger clone lies one base from this, so it may be a read error. This chain uses TRBV12-3 or TRBV12-4 with TRBJ2-4; either TRBD1 or TRBD2 may supply D (5 bases each). The CDR3 contains 17 residues. The CDR3 DNA follows: TGTGCCAGCAGTCCCTCCTTGGGGGTACGGGCCAAAACCATTCAGTACTTC. This codes for CASSPSLGVRAKTIQYF.

The rearrangement links TRBV5-1 to TRBJ2-3; perhaps TRBD2 as D (5 bases). CDR1 is SGHRS and CDR2 is YFSETQ in the germline V gene. V was pared by 4 bases and J by 5 bases, with 14 bases between. This CDR3 has 14 amino acids. CDR3 protein: CASSIRGIEDTQYF. Written as DNA, the CDR3 is TGCGCCAGCAGCATTAGAGGGATTGAAGATACGCAGTATTTT.

This clonotype was counted ten times or more. The genes are TRBV11-2 and TRBJ2-2; D gene ambiguous. This CDR3 spans 14 amino acids. Per germline, CDR1 SGHAT and CDR2 FQNNGV. The V and J ends lost 0 bases and 13 bases respectively, with 15 bases between them. This chain's CDR3 is CASSLEWVTGGLFF. As DNA, the CDR3 is TGTGCCAGCAGCTTAGAGTGGGTTACTGGCGGGCTGTTTTTT.

This clonotype was detected a few times. The chain links TRBV28 to TRBJ2-1; 7 bases agree with TRBD1. The CDR3 length is 18 residues. V dropped 4 bases and J dropped 0; count of bases not matched to a gene: 12. Germline V lookup: CDR1 MDHEN, CDR2 SYDVKM. The CDR3 here is CASSSYTGAISSYNEQFF. The CDR3 DNA reads TGTGCCAGCAGTTCATATACAGGGGCAATATCCTCCTACAATGAGCAGTTCTTC. Combining the CDR3 with reference TRBV28 and TRBJ2-1 gives the whole variable domain DVKVTQSSRYLVKRTGEKVFLECVQDMDHENMFWYRQDPGLGLRLIYFSYDVKMKEKGDIPEGYSVSREKKERFSLILESASTNQTSMYLCASSSYTGAISSYNEQFFGPGTRLTVL.

The chain is built from TRBV9 and TRBJ1-2; no definite D call. V lost 1 base and J lost 6, with 10 bases in between. This CDR3 region has 13 residues. Per the germline V gene, CDR1 is SGDLS and CDR2 is YYNGEE. The CDR3, as DNA: TGTGCCAGCAGCGTAATCGGGGATCATGGCTACACCTTC. Translated: CASSVIGDHGYTF.

The rearrangement uses TRBV2 and TRBJ2-1; a weak D match, TRBD1 (5 bases). Trimming removed 11 bases at V and 3 bases at J, with 17 bases between. Germline V gives CDR1 SNHLY, CDR2 FYNNEI. The CDR3 sequence is 14 residues long. In nucleotides, the CDR3 is TGTGCCCTTATGGTGGCAGGGCGCTACAATGAGCAGTTCTTC. It is translated as CALMVAGRYNEQFF.

This clonotype was recorded at least ten times. The J gene is TRBJ2-5, the V gene TRBV24-1; tentatively, D is TRBD2 (6 bases). The CDR3 spans 11 residues. With 7 bases removed from V and 4 bases from J, the gap between germline ends came to 6 bases. Germline V gene sequence: CDR1 KGHDR, CDR2 SFDVKD. The CDR3 region is CATREGETQYF. CDR3 sequence (DNA): TGTGCCACCAGGGAGGGAGAGACCCAGTACTTC.

This clonotype was found many times. The genes are TRBV6-5 and TRBJ2-1; D is undetermined. The CDR3 sequence is 12 residues long. V shed 7 bases and J shed 12 bases, with 16 bases lying between them. Germline V gene lookup returns CDR1 MNHEY and CDR2 SVGAGI. CDR3 DNA sequence: TGTGCCAGCACCCCGGACCACTACAGGCAGTTCTTC. As protein: CASTPDHYRQFF.

This clonotype qualifies as medium-sized. V gene TRBV12-3 or TRBV12-4 combines with J gene TRBJ2-1, with D possibly being TRBD1 or TRBD2 (5 bases each). The V gene lost 4 bases and the J gene lost 8 bases, with 12 bases spanning the gap. The CDR3 is 13 residues long. The CDR3 sequence is CASSWGTGDEQFF. The CDR3 coding sequence is TGTGCCAGCAGTTGGGGGACCGGGGATGAGCAGTTCTTC.

CDR3 DNA sequence: TGTGCCAGCAGCTTAGAGGGGTTGATGGGGAATGAGCAGTTCTTC. Encoded protein: CASSLEGLMGNEQFF. V gene TRBV7-8 combines with J gene TRBJ2-1; a weak D match, TRBD1 (5 bases). Trimming stripped 1 base from V and 7 bases from J, with 14 bases between. From germline, CDR1 is SGHVS and CDR2 FQNEAQ. The CDR3 extends over 15 amino acids.